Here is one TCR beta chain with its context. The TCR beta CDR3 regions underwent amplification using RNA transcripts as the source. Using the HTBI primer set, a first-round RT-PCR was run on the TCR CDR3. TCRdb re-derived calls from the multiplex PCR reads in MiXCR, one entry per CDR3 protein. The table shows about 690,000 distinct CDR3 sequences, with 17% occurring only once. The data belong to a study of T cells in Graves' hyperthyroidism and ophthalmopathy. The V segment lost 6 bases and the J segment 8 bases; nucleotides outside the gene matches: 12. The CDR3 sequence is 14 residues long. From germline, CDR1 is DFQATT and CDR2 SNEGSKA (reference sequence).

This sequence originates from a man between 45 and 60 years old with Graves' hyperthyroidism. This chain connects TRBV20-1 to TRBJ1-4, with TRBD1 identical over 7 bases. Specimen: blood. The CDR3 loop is CSATGTVAEEKLFF. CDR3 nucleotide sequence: TGCAGTGCGACCGGGACAGTGGCGGAGGAAAAACTGTTTTTT.